A single sample gave rise to the 13 T cell receptor beta chains below, sequenced in a study of graft-versus-host responses after intestinal transplantation listed by TCRdb under 2021. These receptors are not linked to any known antigen. Library preparation was by the immunoSEQ multiplex PCR assay. TCRdb obtained this table from immuneACCESS and retained in-frame rearrangements with V and J assigned. These tables miss some clones; where compared with another copy, unresolved V genes account for less than half of the shortfall, and the remainder is unexplained. In this sample the table shows 70,000 or so clones, approximately 80% of which occur a single time. 0.35% to 0.45% of the sample belongs to the ten largest clones. The time point label, read with the paper, signifies: cells obtained before transplantation from donor or recipient. Material: unstimulated CD4+ T cells sorted from spleen or lymph node cells, obtained before transplant. The source is a human donor who was the organ donor for an intestinal transplant.

The chain couples TRBV5-1 to TRBJ2-2; 12 bases match TRBD2. The CDR3 has 18 residues. V was clipped by 4 bases and J by 5 bases; unmatched bases: 12. Germline V gene lookup returns CDR1 SGHRS and CDR2 YFSETQ. The CDR3 loop is CASSIQSSGGAGTGELFF. In DNA form, the CDR3 reads TGCGCCAGCAGCATACAGTCTAGCGGGGGGGCCGGGACCGGGGAGCTGTTTTTT.

V gene TRBV4-2 combines with J gene TRBJ1-1, with a tentative D call TRBD1 (5 bases). Germline CDR1 and CDR2: LGHNA and YNFKEQ. The CDR3 has 15 residues. V lost 1 base to trimming and J lost 7 bases, with 16 bases between them. CDR3: CASSQVRGEVIEAFF. The CDR3 coding sequence is TGTGCCAGCAGCCAAGTGCGGGGGGAGGTAATTGAAGCTTTCTTT.

In its sample, this clone was seen a few times. The chain has TRBV5-8 and TRBJ2-7; D is perhaps TRBD2 (6 bases). CDR3 length: 13 residues. V lost 4 bases to trimming and J lost 2 bases, with 10 bases between them. CDR1 and CDR2 from the germline V gene are SGHTS and YDEGEE. CDR3 DNA sequence: TGTGCCAGCAGCCGCGGGGCAGCCTACGAGCAGTACGTC. Translated, it gives CASSRGAAYEQYV.

The J gene is TRBJ1-4, the V gene TRBV6-1, with D possibly being TRBD1 (6 bases). This CDR3 has 11 amino acids. The V gene's germline CDR1 is MNHNS and CDR2 SASEGT. The V end was cut by 6 bases, the J end by 11 bases, with 10 bases between. The CDR3 sequence is CASRRQEKLFF. DNA of the CDR3: TGTGCCAGCAGACGACAGGAGAAACTGTTTTTT.

V gene TRBV5-1 combines with J gene TRBJ2-5, with TRBD2 matching 9 bases. V shed 3 bases, J shed 2 bases, and the junction held 8 bases outside the gene matches. Germline values: CDR1 SGHRS, CDR2 YFSETQ. This CDR3 comprises 16 residues. The CDR3 sequence is CASSSAPTSGQETQYF. For the CDR3, the DNA is TGCGCCAGCAGCTCGGCCCCGACTAGCGGTCAAGAGACCCAGTACTTC.

The chain joins TRBV4-2 to TRBJ2-1, with TRBD2 matching over 9 bases. J was trimmed by 13 bases and V by 4 bases; bases with no gene match: 11. Germline V lookup: CDR1 LGHNA, CDR2 YNFKEQ. There are 14 residues in the CDR3. CDR3 in DNA: TGTGCCAGCAGCCCATCTATAGCGGGGGCGTCTCAGTTCTTC. Translating gives CASSPSIAGASQFF.

The gene calls are TRBV19 and TRBJ1-1, with D unclear. Germline V gene lookup returns CDR1 LNHDA and CDR2 SQIVND (reference sequence). V dropped 5 bases and J dropped 0 bases, with 16 bases sitting between them. This CDR3 is 16 amino acids long. As DNA, the CDR3 is TGTGCCAGTAGTGGAGGAGGTCGAGGCATGAACACTGAAGCTTTCTTT. Translating it yields CASSGGGRGMNTEAFF.

V is TRBV28 and J is TRBJ1-2; D unclear. This CDR3 is built from 14 residues. In germline, CDR1 is MDHEN, CDR2 SYDVKM. V shed 3 bases and J shed 0 bases, with 8 bases lying between them. CDR3 DNA sequence: TGTGCCAGCAGTTTCGTAACACCTAACTATGGCTACACCTTC. This gives the protein CASSFVTPNYGYTF.

J is TRBJ2-5 and V is TRBV4-1; 9 positions match TRBD1. CDR3 size: 17 residues. Germline-derived CDR1 and CDR2 are MGHRA and YSYEKL. The V and J ends lost 3 bases and 4 bases, in that order; junction bases with no gene match: 12. CDR3 protein: CASSHPSEDRGGETQYF. In nucleotides, the CDR3 is TGCGCCAGCAGCCACCCCTCAGAGGACAGGGGAGGAGAGACCCAGTACTTC.

This chain joins TRBV6-5 and TRBJ2-3; D is perhaps TRBD2 (5 bases). V was pared by 4 bases and J by 2 bases, with 13 bases between. CDR1 is MNHEY and CDR2 is SVGAGI in the germline V gene. The CDR3 contains 15 residues. CDR3 in amino acids: CASSFGVGITDTQYF. In nucleotides, the CDR3 is TGTGCCAGCAGTTTCGGGGTGGGGATCACAGATACGCAGTATTTT.

In this sample, this clone turned up once. This chain connects TRBV10-1 to TRBJ2-1; 7 bases are shared with TRBD1. This CDR3 contains 15 residues. Trimming at V came to 4 bases and at J to 5 bases, leaving 8 bases not matched to a gene. Germline values: CDR1 WNHNN, CDR2 SYGVQD (reference sequence). The CDR3, as DNA: TGCGCCAGCAGTGGAACAGGGGATATCCACAATGAGCAGTTCTTC. As protein: CASSGTGDIHNEQFF.

This rearrangement joins TRBV4-1 to TRBJ1-2; possible D gene TRBD1, 5 bases. The CDR3 sequence is 17 residues long. CDR1 and CDR2 (germline): MGHRA, YSYEKL. Trimming left V 1 base short and J 4 bases short, with 19 bases between. For the CDR3, the DNA is TGCGCCAGCAGCCAAGGGACCGCGGGGGGTGGGCGCTATGGCTACACCTTC. This gives the protein CASSQGTAGGGRYGYTF.

The rearrangement joins TRBV7-9 to TRBJ1-4; D possibly corresponds to TRBD1 (5 bases). The CDR3 extends over 14 amino acids. Trimming pared 2 bases from V and 6 bases from J, leaving 10 bases between. Germline V lookup: CDR1 SEHNR, CDR2 FQNEAQ (reference sequence). The chain's CDR3 is CASSLIGGDEKLFF. For the CDR3, the DNA is TGTGCCAGCAGCTTAATTGGGGGGGATGAAAAACTGTTTTTT. Full variable domain (rest looked up from reference TRBV7-9 and TRBJ1-4): DTGVSQNPRHKITKRGQNVTFRCDPISEHNRLYWYRQTLGQGPEFLTYFQNEAQLEKSRLLSDRFSAERPKGSFSTLEIQRTEQGDSAMYLCASSLIGGDEKLFFGSGTQLSVL.